The 10 T cell receptor beta chains below all came from one sample that was sequenced in a study of blood T cell repertoires in COVID-19. Assay used: immunoSEQ multiplex PCR; TCRdb lists only in-frame clones, some missing. This sample carries roughly 30,000 clones, around 92% of them seen once, and the ten largest clones take about 3.4%. The sample consisted of peripheral blood. Receptors originate from a human donor in a cohort sampled during active COVID-19.

The chain employs TRBV19 and TRBJ1-5; 9 bases are a match to TRBD1. This CDR3 spans 17 amino acids. Germline loops: CDR1 LNHDA, CDR2 SQIVND (reference sequence). V was clipped by 5 bases and J by 0 bases; unmatched bases: 8. The CDR3 nucleotides are TGTGCCAGTAGTGTGGGGACAGGGAGGAATAGCAATCAGCCCCAGCATTTT. It specifies CASSVGTGRNSNQPQHF. The full variable domain, completed using reference TRBV19 and TRBJ1-5, is DGGITQSPKYLFRKEGQNVTLSCEQNLNHDAMYWYRQDPGQGLRLIYYSQIVNDFQKGDIAEGYSVSREKKESFPLTVTSAQKNPTAFYLCASSVGTGRNSNQPQHFGDGTRLSIL.

The V gene is TRBV9, the J gene TRBJ2-3; TRBD2 might be the D (6 bases). The germline gives CDR1 SGDLS, CDR2 YYNGEE. V was shortened by 4 bases and J by 3 bases, with 12 bases between the two germline ends. This CDR3 spans 14 amino acids. CDR3 in amino acids: CASSPRLGTDTQYF. The CDR3, as DNA: TGTGCCAGCAGCCCACGACTAGGAACAGATACGCAGTATTTT. The full variable domain, its missing parts supplied by reference TRBV9 and TRBJ2-3, is DSGVTQTPKHLITATGQRVTLRCSPRSGDLSVYWYQQSLDQGLQFLIQYYNGEERAKGNILERFSAQQFPDLHSELNLSSLELGDSALYFCASSPRLGTDTQYFGPGTRLTVL.

The chain links TRBV19 to TRBJ1-1; TRBD1 might be the D (5 bases). CDR1 LNHDA and CDR2 SQIVND come from the germline V gene (reference sequence). Trimming stripped 6 bases from V and 1 base from J, with 18 bases between. There are 16 residues in the CDR3. CDR3 nucleotide sequence: TGTGCCAGTAGCCGCCGCCGGGACTTTTCGAACACTGAAGCTTTCTTT. Translation gives CASSRRRDFSNTEAFF.

The chain employs TRBV7-2 and TRBJ2-1, with 8 bases identical to TRBD2. V gave up 3 bases and J gave up 7 bases; unmatched junction bases: 11. This CDR3 has 16 amino acids. Germline loops: CDR1 SGHTA, CDR2 FQGNSA. The CDR3 nucleotides read TGTGCCAGCAGCTTCTTTTCCGGGGGGGCCTGGAATGAGCAGTTCTTC. Translating gives CASSFFSGGAWNEQFF.

The chain combines TRBV7-6 with TRBJ2-4, with TRBD2 identical over 11 bases. The CDR3 totals 16 residues. With V trimmed by 5 bases and J by 5 bases, 8 bases remained unmatched. Germline V lookup: CDR1 SGHVS, CDR2 FNYEAQ. The CDR3 here is CASSPYRLAGQNIQYF. As DNA, the CDR3 is TGTGCCAGCAGCCCCTACAGACTAGCGGGGCAAAACATTCAGTACTTC.

The chain joins TRBV20-1 to TRBJ1-5; 7 bases match TRBD1. The germline V gene has CDR1 DFQATT and CDR2 SNEGSKA (reference sequence). J lost 0 bases, V lost 3 bases, and 8 bases had no gene match. The CDR3 spans 16 residues. The CDR3 DNA reads as TGCAGTGCTAGTCCTCGGGGACAGTTTAGCAATCAGCCCCAGCATTTT. Encoded protein: CSASPRGQFSNQPQHF.

V usage is TRBV7-2 and J usage is TRBJ1-1; 7 bases are a match to TRBD1. CDR1 and CDR2 (germline): SGHTA, FQGNSA. V lost 5 bases and J lost 3; bases outside the gene matches: 9. The CDR3 is made up of 15 amino acids. The CDR3 sequence is CASSPTTGLYTEAFF. CDR3 nucleotides: TGTGCCAGCAGCCCCACGACAGGGCTGTACACTGAAGCTTTCTTT.

The chain has TRBV6-1 and TRBJ1-5, with 9 bases identical to TRBD1. V dropped 4 bases and J dropped 7; count of bases not matched to a gene: 11. The CDR3 loop spans 16 amino acids. Germline CDR1 and CDR2: MNHNS and SASEGT. The CDR3 here is CASSAPGQGTNQPQHF. Written as DNA, the CDR3 is TGTGCCAGCAGTGCTCCGGGACAGGGAACGAACCAGCCCCAGCATTTT.

In this sample, this clone turned up once. The chain has TRBV27 and TRBJ1-5, with 9 positions matching TRBD1. Trimming took 7 bases from V and 0 from J; bases not matched to a gene: 10. Germline values: CDR1 MNHEY, CDR2 SMNVEV (reference sequence). CDR3 size: 17 residues. The CDR3 reads CASTGTGLGDSNQPQHF. The DNA of the CDR3 is TGTGCCAGCACCGGGACAGGGTTGGGGGATAGCAATCAGCCCCAGCATTTT.

The chain uses TRBV5-6 and TRBJ1-2; D is uncertain. Trimming left V 4 bases short and J 2 bases short, with 9 bases between. This CDR3 has 13 amino acids. From germline, CDR1 is SGHDT and CDR2 YYEEEE. The CDR3, as DNA: TGTGCCAGCAGCCGAGTCGGGAACTATGGCTACACCTTC. Residues: CASSRVGNYGYTF.